One and the same sample provided the 25 T cell receptor beta chains below, sequenced in a study of blood T cell repertoires in COVID-19 (dated by TCRdb to the early 2020s). Preparation of the library involved the immunoSEQ multiplex PCR assay. Drawn from immuneACCESS, this table holds only the in-frame rearrangements with V and J called that TCRdb kept. Clones are partly lost; checked studies trace under half to an unresolved V gene and leave the rest unexplained. The sample table holds fewer than 250,000 clones, of which roughly 86% were seen once. The ten largest clones represent 5% to 6.5% of the sample. Sequenced sample: peripheral blood. Every receptor here comes from an older woman with active or convalescent COVID-19.

In this sample, this clone turned up once. The gene calls are TRBV5-5 and TRBJ2-5; the D gene is possibly TRBD1 (6 bases). Trimming stripped 4 bases from V and 2 bases from J, with 9 bases between. CDR3 length: 13 amino acids. The V gene's germline CDR1 is SGHKS and CDR2 YYEKEE (reference sequence). The CDR3 protein is CASSRTGQETQYF. In DNA, the CDR3 is TGTGCCAGCAGCCGAACAGGGCAAGAGACCCAGTACTTC.

This clone was counted a single time. The genes are TRBV5-5 and TRBJ2-7, with 10 bases matching TRBD2. The CDR3 is 15 amino acids. Germline trimming cut 2 bases from V and 1 base from J; bases unmatched to any gene: 3. Germline V lookup: CDR1 SGHKS, CDR2 YYEKEE (reference sequence). The CDR3 protein is CASSFGLAVSYEQYF. CDR3 bases: TGTGCCAGCAGCTTCGGACTAGCGGTTTCCTACGAGCAGTACTTC.

The V and J genes are TRBV28 and TRBJ2-2; 7 positions match TRBD1. The J segment lost 5 bases and the V segment lost 6 bases, leaving 15 bases of the junction unmatched. This CDR3 is built from 17 residues. Germline V gives CDR1 MDHEN, CDR2 SYDVKM. CDR3 amino acids: CASSSRHLGGRTGELFF. For the CDR3, the DNA is TGTGCCAGCAGCTCACGCCACCTAGGGGGCAGGACCGGGGAGCTGTTTTTT.

The CDR3 region is CASSLTLAGGGDNEQFF. The CDR3 DNA sequence: TGTGCCAGCAGCCTCACACTAGCGGGAGGTGGAGACAATGAGCAGTTCTTC. The rearrangement uses TRBV9 and TRBJ2-1; 12 bases map to TRBD2. Germline V lookup: CDR1 SGDLS, CDR2 YYNGEE. V gave up 4 bases and J gave up 5 bases; unmatched junction bases: 10. This CDR3 contains 17 residues.

V gene TRBV6-5 combines with J gene TRBJ2-7; 12 bases are a match to TRBD1. V lost 6 bases and J lost 5; bases outside the gene matches: 5. Germline CDR1 reads MNHEY; CDR2 reads SVGAGI. The CDR3 sequence is 14 residues long. The CDR3 loop reads CASRSGQGADEQYF. Here the CDR3 DNA reads TGTGCCAGCAGATCGGGACAGGGGGCAGACGAGCAGTACTTC.

This chain connects TRBV29-1 to TRBJ1-5, with D maybe TRBD1 (5 bases). Germline loops: CDR1 SQVTM, CDR2 ANQGSEA. The ends were cut back, 6 bases at V and 2 bases at J, with 11 bases in the middle. The CDR3 extends over 13 amino acids. The CDR3 DNA is TGCAGCGTGGCAGTGGGGCGCAATCAGCCCCAGCATTTT. It yields the protein CSVAVGRNQPQHF.

The chain couples TRBV7-9 to TRBJ2-1; 8 bases match TRBD2. The CDR3 contains 16 residues. The V and J ends lost 3 bases and 0 bases, in that order; junction bases with no gene match: 4. Looked up from germline, CDR1 is SEHNR and CDR2 is FQNEAQ (reference sequence). The CDR3 bases are TGTGCCAGCAGCTTGCTAGCGGGCCTCTCCTACAATGAGCAGTTCTTC. Amino acid sequence: CASSLLAGLSYNEQFF.

The rearrangement uses TRBV5-1 and TRBJ1-2; D remains unclear. Germline assignment: CDR1 SGHRS and CDR2 YFSETQ. With 3 bases removed from V and 8 bases from J, the gap between germline ends came to 17 bases. CDR3 length equals 14 residues. The CDR3 loop reads CASSSVLEVGGYTF. Written as DNA, the CDR3 is TGCGCCAGCAGCTCCGTTCTCGAGGTTGGCGGCTACACCTTC.

The chain employs TRBV7-9 and TRBJ1-4; TRBD1 matches 7 bases. CDR3 size: 14 residues. V was clipped by 2 bases and J by 7 bases; unmatched bases: 4. Per germline, CDR1 SEHNR and CDR2 FQNEAQ (reference sequence). The CDR3 sequence: CASSLTTGTEKLFF. CDR3 in DNA: TGTGCCAGCAGCTTAACGACAGGGACTGAAAAACTGTTTTTT.

This chain joins TRBV7-9 and TRBJ2-3; TRBD2 might be the D (5 bases). This CDR3 is built from 15 residues. Germline values: CDR1 SEHNR, CDR2 FQNEAQ (reference sequence). The germline V and J ends were trimmed by 5 bases and 0 bases, with 12 bases remaining between them. CDR3 DNA: TGTGCCAGCAGCCTAACGGGGTTTAGCACAGATACGCAGTATTTT. This sequence encodes CASSLTGFSTDTQYF.

The CDR3 sequence: CASSMRGMNLVTQYF. The CDR3 bases are TGTGCCAGTAGTATGAGGGGGATGAACCTCGTTACGCAGTATTTT. The J gene is TRBJ2-3, the V gene TRBV19; possibly TRBD1 for D (6 bases). Germline loops: CDR1 LNHDA, CDR2 SQIVND (reference sequence). With 3 bases removed from V and 8 bases from J, the gap between germline ends came to 18 bases. The CDR3 length is 15 residues. The full variable domain, rest sourced from reference TRBV19 and TRBJ2-3, is DGGITQSPKYLFRKEGQNVTLSCEQNLNHDAMYWYRQDPGQGLRLIYYSQIVNDFQKGDIAEGYSVSREKKESFPLTVTSAQKNPTAFYLCASSMRGMNLVTQYFGPGTRLTVL.

The V and J genes are TRBV2 and TRBJ2-7, with D maybe TRBD2 (5 bases). The CDR3 contains 13 residues. Germline values: CDR1 SNHLY, CDR2 FYNNEI. Trimming took off 4 bases at V and 3 bases at J, with 10 bases between the two ends. In DNA form, the CDR3 reads TGTGCCAGCAGTGTTGAGCGGATCTACGAGCAGTACTTC. This translates into CASSVERIYEQYF.

The table lists this clone with a count of one. The chain employs TRBV4-1 and TRBJ2-7; possible D gene TRBD1, 6 bases. There are 15 residues in the CDR3. CDR1 and CDR2 (germline): MGHRA, YSYEKL. Trimming left V 2 bases short and J 2 bases short, with 13 bases between. CDR3 protein: CASSQSGQGTYEQYF. Here the CDR3 DNA reads TGCGCCAGCAGCCAATCAGGCCAGGGGACCTACGAGCAGTACTTC.

CDR3 sequence reads: CASSPPGSAYEQYF. CDR3 DNA: TGTGCCAGCAGCCCTCCGGGGTCAGCCTACGAGCAGTACTTC. The chain has TRBV7-9 and TRBJ2-7; the D gene is possibly TRBD2 (5 bases). Trimming stripped 5 bases from V and 2 bases from J, with 13 bases between. Germline CDR1 is SEHNR and CDR2 is FQNEAQ (reference sequence). This CDR3 is 14 amino acids long.

The chain combines TRBV19 with TRBJ1-1; maybe TRBD1 (6 bases). Trimming removed 3 bases from V and 2 bases from J, with 13 bases in between. The germline gives CDR1 LNHDA, CDR2 SQIVND (reference sequence). The CDR3 is made up of 15 amino acids. CDR3 sequence reads: CASSIVGQSNTEAFF. The CDR3 DNA is TGTGCCAGTAGTATCGTCGGACAGTCAAACACTGAAGCTTTCTTT. The full variable domain, with the rest looked up from reference TRBV19 and TRBJ1-1, is DGGITQSPKYLFRKEGQNVTLSCEQNLNHDAMYWYRQDPGQGLRLIYYSQIVNDFQKGDIAEGYSVSREKKESFPLTVTSAQKNPTAFYLCASSIVGQSNTEAFFGQGTRLTVV.

The V call is TRBV2, the J call TRBJ2-5, with no clear D. Germline lookup yields CDR1 SNHLY and CDR2 FYNNEI. The CDR3 loop spans 12 amino acids. Trimming left V 6 bases short and J 7 bases short, with 12 bases between. This CDR3 reads CASRERTGTQYF. The CDR3 DNA reads as TGTGCCAGCAGGGAGCGCACGGGGACCCAGTACTTC.

The V gene is TRBV5-1, the J gene TRBJ1-2; D uncertain. The CDR3 has 14 residues. With 4 bases removed from V and 5 bases from J, the gap between germline ends came to 15 bases. From germline, CDR1 is SGHRS and CDR2 YFSETQ. In nucleotides, the CDR3 is TGCGCCAGCAGCCTCGGGTTACCGGGATATGGCTACACCTTC. It translates to CASSLGLPGYGYTF. Drawing the rest from reference TRBV5-1 and TRBJ1-2, the complete variable domain is KAGVTQTPRYLIKTRGQQVTLSCSPISGHRSVSWYQQTPGQGLQFLFEYFSETQRNKGNFPGRFSGRQFSNSRSEMNVSTLELGDSALYLCASSLGLPGYGYTFGSGTRLTVV.

This clone was detected a few times. This chain uses TRBV4-2 with TRBJ1-6, with D possibly being TRBD1 (6 bases). Between the trimmed V and J ends, which lost 0 bases and 9 bases, there was a span of 15 bases. The length of the CDR3 is 16 residues. Germline CDR1 LGHNA, CDR2 YNFKEQ. CDR3 residues: CASSQDPGGARSPLHF. The CDR3 nucleotides are TGTGCCAGCAGCCAAGACCCGGGGGGGGCGCGTTCACCCCTCCACTTT.

The rearrangement joins TRBV28 to TRBJ2-1; 7 positions match TRBD2. The V and J ends lost 7 bases and 8 bases, in that order; junction bases with no gene match: 14. Germline V gene lookup returns CDR1 MDHEN and CDR2 SYDVKM. CDR3 length: 15 amino acids. In DNA form, the CDR3 reads TGTGCCAGCATCCCCGTGGGGGGGACTCGTGATGAGCAGTTCTTC. Translated, it gives CASIPVGGTRDEQFF.

This clone was counted a single time. The rearrangement uses TRBV7-3 and TRBJ2-2, with 7 bases fitting TRBD1. Trimming cost V 2 bases and J 4 bases; bases outside gene matches: 10. Germline V lookup: CDR1 SGHTA, CDR2 FQGTGA. This CDR3 has 17 residues. As DNA, the CDR3 is TGTGCCAGCAGCTTAGGAGACAGGGTTGGCGGCACCGGGGAGCTGTTTTTT. It yields the protein CASSLGDRVGGTGELFF.

This chain connects TRBV7-9 to TRBJ2-7; D may be TRBD1 (6 bases). The CDR3 consists of 14 residues. V lost 2 bases and J 5 bases, leaving 13 bases between the germline ends. Germline V gene data show CDR1 as SEHNR and CDR2 as FQNEAQ (reference sequence). For the CDR3, the DNA is TGTGCCAGCAGCTTACCAGGGGCCGGGGACGAGCAGTACTTC. As protein: CASSLPGAGDEQYF.

The chain combines TRBV5-4 with TRBJ2-3; D remains ambiguous. The CDR3 covers 14 residues. The germline V gene encodes CDR1 SGHNT and CDR2 YYREEE (reference sequence). The V and J ends lost 0 bases and 5 bases respectively, with 10 bases between them. CDR3 DNA sequence: TGTGCCAGCAGCTTGGTCGGTCTACGAGATACGCAGTATTTT. Translating gives CASSLVGLRDTQYF.

The chain combines TRBV6-1 with TRBJ2-1; 8 bases line up with TRBD1. The junction had 3 bases not matched to a gene; V was cut back by 3 bases and J by 2 bases. Germline V CDR1 and CDR2: MNHNS, SASEGT. CDR3 length equals 15 residues. The CDR3 is CASSEDRVPYNEQFF. In DNA form, the CDR3 reads TGTGCCAGCAGTGAGGACAGGGTCCCCTACAATGAGCAGTTCTTC.

The chain's CDR3 is CASSLLAVSLPWSSNQPQHF. The DNA for the CDR3 is TGTGCCAGCAGTTTATTGGCAGTCTCCCTGCCCTGGTCTAGCAATCAGCCCCAGCATTTT. V usage is TRBV28 and J usage is TRBJ1-5; D uncertain. V lost 1 base and J 0 bases, leaving 22 bases between the germline ends. The CDR3 is made up of 20 amino acids. The germline CDR1 and CDR2 sequences are MDHEN and SYDVKM.

This chain uses TRBV7-9 with TRBJ2-2; 13 positions match TRBD2. There are 19 residues in the CDR3. V shed 1 base and J 4 bases; nucleotides not matched to a gene: 9. CDR1 and CDR2 (germline): SEHNR, FQNEAQ (reference sequence). Here the CDR3 DNA reads TGTGCCAGCAGCTTAGAAAGGGGGACTAGCGGGATTTTCACCGGGGAGCTGTTTTTT. As protein: CASSLERGTSGIFTGELFF.